The entry below gives a single T cell receptor (beta chain) sequence along with its context. In the authors' methods: Amplification with reference gene primers provided the estimates of nucleated cell counts. Sequencing was performed with immunoSEQ multiplex PCR; in TCRdb, only in-frame clones are kept and a portion is missing. V and J calls and clone size are copied from that table; D and trimming were computed from the DNA. Counted here are approximately 200,000 clones, around 89% occurring once; the ten biggest clones make up around 4%. This sample was included in a study of blood T cell repertoires in COVID-19. Turning to the study itself: There were acute and convalescent COVID-19 samples, and they came from the United States, Italy and Spain. The analysed material was cDNA or gDNA that came from T cells, B-cell-depleted T cells, or PBMCs.

The CDR3 is 13 residues long. With V trimmed by 5 bases and J by 7 bases, 7 bases remained unmatched. The clonotype was recovered from a woman in her 30s with acute or convalescent COVID-19. The sequenced material came from peripheral blood. V usage is TRBV12-3 or TRBV12-4 and J usage is TRBJ1-2, with 7 bases lining up with TRBD1. CDR3 nucleotides: TGTGCCAGCAGTCGGAAGGGGGCCAGTGGCTACACCTTC. It translates to CASSRKGASGYTF.